These 2 T cell receptor beta chains came from one sample sequenced in a study of T cell repertoires in cytomegalovirus infection. TCRdb redid the calling of the reads with MiXCR, one entry per CDR3 protein. The repertoire holds approximately 400,000 distinct CDR3 sequences, with 30% to 40% as singletons. The sequenced sample consisted of PBMCs. Source of these receptors: a human donor in good health (CMV status not recorded). Some clones in this sample may be carry-over from other donors' samples.

This clonotype came up a few times. This chain uses TRBV7-9 with TRBJ2-7, with 13 nucleotides matching TRBD2. CDR1 SEHNR and CDR2 FQNEAQ come from the germline V gene (reference sequence). The CDR3 contains 18 residues. Unmatched junction bases numbered 13, after V lost 5 bases and J lost 3 bases. CDR3 nucleotides: TGTGCCAGCAGCCAGACTAGCGGGGGGACAGAAGCGTTCTACGAGCAGTACTTC. This sequence encodes CASSQTSGGTEAFYEQYF. Variable domain in full (rest from reference TRBV7-9 and TRBJ2-7): DTGVSQNPRHKITKRGQNVTFRCDPISEHNRLYWYRQTLGQGPEFLTYFQNEAQLEKSRLLSDRFSAERPKGSFSTLEIQRTEQGDSAMYLCASSQTSGGTEAFYEQYFGPGTRLTVT.

This clonotype was recorded at least ten times. The CDR3 is CASSYTGEGHTIYF. The CDR3, as DNA: TGTGCCAGCAGCTATACAGGGGAGGGTCACACCATATATTTT. V gene TRBV7-2 combines with J gene TRBJ1-3, with 7 bases fitting TRBD1. V shed 4 bases and J 8 bases; nucleotides not matched to a gene: 8. Germline CDR1 SGHTA, CDR2 FQGNSA. The CDR3 is 14 amino acids.